The 6 T cell receptor beta chains given below trace back to one sample, sequenced in a study of tumor-infiltrating lymphocytes in primary liver carcinoma. Using a constant-region primer together with ProtoScript II reverse transcriptase, TCR beta cDNA was made from approximately 500 ng of total RNA. Slightly modified ARM-PCR served as the procedure for the TCR beta libraries. These libraries came from three rounds of nested multiplex PCR. Primers for the first two PCR rounds were TRBV1-TRBV30 forward primers and a C-beta reverse primer (about 11 cycles per round). TCRdb re-derived calls from the multiplex PCR reads in MiXCR, one entry per CDR3 protein. The sample carries about 180,000 distinct CDR3 sequences, over 50% recorded once. Unsorted whole blood served as the source of blood RNA, and germline DNA was extracted as well. The sequencing sample was made of peripheral blood. The receptors derive from a middle-aged man with primary liver carcinoma and hepatitis B virus infection.

J is TRBJ2-3 and V is TRBV5-4; 10 bases match TRBD2. The CDR3 is made up of 17 amino acids. Germline V gene data show CDR1 as SGHNT and CDR2 as YYREEE (reference sequence). Germline trimming cut 4 bases from V and 2 bases from J; bases unmatched to any gene: 10. The CDR3 DNA is TGTGCCAGCAGCCGGACCGGGACTAGCGTACCCACAGATACGCAGTATTTT. As protein: CASSRTGTSVPTDTQYF.

The rearrangement uses TRBV6-1 and TRBJ2-7; 8 bases fit TRBD1. The CDR3 has 15 amino acids. V was pared by 6 bases and J by 0 bases, with 7 bases of the junction left unmatched. From germline, CDR1 is MNHNS and CDR2 SASEGT. The CDR3 loop is CASRGQAPGSYEQYF. CDR3 DNA sequence: TGTGCCAGCAGGGGACAGGCTCCTGGCTCCTACGAGCAGTACTTC.

Remarks on this clonotype: It may be a read error: a sequence one base away is much more abundant. For the CDR3, the DNA is TGTGCCAGCGGCCAGGACGTAAGCTCCTACAATGAGCAGTTCTTC. Protein product: CASGQDVSSYNEQFF. This chain uses TRBV12-3 or TRBV12-4 with TRBJ2-1; D unclear. This CDR3 comprises 15 residues. Deletions cut 8 bases from V and 0 bases from J, with 14 bases between.

CDR3: CASSDSRTTTYEQYF. CDR3 DNA sequence: TGTGCCAGCAGTGATTCCAGGACGACCACCTACGAGCAGTACTTC. The rearrangement joins TRBV6-5 to TRBJ2-7; no clear D. This CDR3 contains 15 residues. V was shortened by 5 bases and J by 2 bases, with 16 bases between the two germline ends. CDR1 and CDR2 (germline): MNHEY, SVGAGI.

This clonotype was seen ten or more times. V is TRBV29-1 and J is TRBJ2-2; no definite D call. V was pared by 4 bases and J by 2 bases, with 5 bases between. This CDR3 contains 12 residues. CDR1 and CDR2 from the germline V gene are SQVTM and ANQGSEA. CDR3 residues: CSVATNTGELFF. The CDR3 DNA is TGCAGCGTTGCTACAAACACCGGGGAGCTGTTTTTT.

Concerning this clonotype itself: This may stem from a read error, because a much larger clone lies one nucleotide away. V and J are TRBV6-1 and TRBJ2-7, with D uncertain. Trimming shortened V by 11 bases and J by 3 bases, and 20 bases separated the two germline ends. The germline CDR1 and CDR2 sequences are MNHNS and SASEGT. The CDR3 has 14 amino acids. As DNA, the CDR3 is TGTGCCTCCAGCCGAAGTCGGCTCGACTACGAGCAGTACTTC. Its translation: CASSRSRLDYEQYF.